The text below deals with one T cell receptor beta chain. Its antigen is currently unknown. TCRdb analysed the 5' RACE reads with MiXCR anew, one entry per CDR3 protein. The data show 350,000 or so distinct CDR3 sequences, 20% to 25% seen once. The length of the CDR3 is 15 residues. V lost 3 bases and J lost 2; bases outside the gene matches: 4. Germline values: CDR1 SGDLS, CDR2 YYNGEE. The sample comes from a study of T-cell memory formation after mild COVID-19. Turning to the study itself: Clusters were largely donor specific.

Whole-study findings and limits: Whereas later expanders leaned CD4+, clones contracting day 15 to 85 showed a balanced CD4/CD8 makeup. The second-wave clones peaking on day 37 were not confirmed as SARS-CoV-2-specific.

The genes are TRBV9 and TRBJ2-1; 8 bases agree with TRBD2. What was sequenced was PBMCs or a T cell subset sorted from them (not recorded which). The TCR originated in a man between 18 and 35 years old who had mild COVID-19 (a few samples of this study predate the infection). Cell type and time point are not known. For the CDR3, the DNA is TGTGCCAGCAGCGCCGTAGCGGGAACCTACAATGAGCAGTTCTTC. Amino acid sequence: CASSAVAGTYNEQFF.